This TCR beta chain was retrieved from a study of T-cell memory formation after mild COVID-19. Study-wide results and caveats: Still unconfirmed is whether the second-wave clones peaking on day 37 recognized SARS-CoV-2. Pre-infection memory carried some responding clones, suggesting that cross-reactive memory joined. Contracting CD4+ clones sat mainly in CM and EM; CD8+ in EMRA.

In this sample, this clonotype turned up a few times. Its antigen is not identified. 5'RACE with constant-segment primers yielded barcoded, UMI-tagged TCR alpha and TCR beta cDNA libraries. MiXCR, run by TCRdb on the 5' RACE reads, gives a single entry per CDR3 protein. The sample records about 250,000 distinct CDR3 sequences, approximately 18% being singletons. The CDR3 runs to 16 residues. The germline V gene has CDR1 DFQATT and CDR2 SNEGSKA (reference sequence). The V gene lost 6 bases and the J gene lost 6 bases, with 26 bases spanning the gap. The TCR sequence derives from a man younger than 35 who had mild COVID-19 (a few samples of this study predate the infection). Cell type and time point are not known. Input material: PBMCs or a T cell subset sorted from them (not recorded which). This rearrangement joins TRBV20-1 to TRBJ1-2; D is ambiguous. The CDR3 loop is CSAPSRPVGKVNGYTF. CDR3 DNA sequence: TGCAGTGCGCCCTCTCGCCCGGTGGGGAAGGTAAATGGCTACACCTTC.